The 7 T cell receptor beta chains in this list originate from one sample, sequenced in a study of T cell responses to AZD1222 COVID-19 vaccine. Repertoires were generated with immunoSEQ multiplex PCR, while TCRdb's copy carries only in-frame clones and drops some. The profile covers 75,000 to 85,000 clones, with around 90% appearing a single time and roughly 12% taken by the ten largest. This specimen consisted of peripheral blood, obtained 28 days after the second AZD1222 dose. Receptor source: an adult who received the AZD1222 COVID-19 vaccine.

This clone was seen once. The chain couples TRBV5-5 to TRBJ1-4; D unclear. CDR3 length: 15 residues. Germline V lookup: CDR1 SGHKS, CDR2 YYEKEE (reference sequence). V was shortened by 1 base and J by 2 bases, with 9 bases between the two germline ends. In nucleotides, the CDR3 is TGTGCCAGCAGCTTGCTCAAACTGACTAATGAAAAACTGTTTTTT. Translation: CASSLLKLTNEKLFF.

The V and J genes are TRBV13 and TRBJ2-7, with D perhaps matching TRBD1 (5 bases). V shed 0 bases and J shed 2 bases, with 14 bases lying between them. The CDR3 spans 16 residues. Germline lookup yields CDR1 PRHDT and CDR2 FYEKMQ (reference sequence). CDR3 sequence: CASSLGRAGIPYEQYF. DNA for the CDR3: TGTGCCAGCAGCTTAGGCCGGGCAGGGATTCCCTACGAGCAGTACTTC.

V and J are TRBV5-1 and TRBJ2-3; TRBD2 is a possible D gene (7 bases). CDR3 length: 15 amino acids. Trimming pared 4 bases from V and 4 bases from J, leaving 16 bases between. Germline CDR1 SGHRS, CDR2 YFSETQ. CDR3 in DNA: TGCGCCAGCAGCACGGGGGGCCGCTTCCCAGATACGCAGTATTTT. Its protein product is CASSTGGRFPDTQYF.

The V call is TRBV24-1, the J call TRBJ2-3; 8 bases are a match to TRBD1. The V gene's germline CDR1 is KGHDR and CDR2 SFDVKD. V dropped 4 bases and J dropped 3; count of bases not matched to a gene: 5. The CDR3 sequence is 15 residues long. CDR3 nucleotide sequence: TGTGCCACCAGTGACCCCGGACAGGGAACAGATACGCAGTATTTT. This codes for CATSDPGQGTDTQYF.

The rearrangement uses TRBV13 and TRBJ1-3, with a tentative D call TRBD1 (5 bases). The CDR3 is made up of 19 amino acids. The germline CDR1 and CDR2 sequences are PRHDT and FYEKMQ (reference sequence). V was shortened by 2 bases and J by 1 base, with 21 bases between the two germline ends. The CDR3 region is CASSLPHGTAEDSGNTIYF. The CDR3 DNA reads TGTGCCAGCAGCTTACCCCACGGGACGGCAGAGGATTCTGGAAACACCATATATTTT.

V is TRBV6-2 or TRBV6-3 and J is TRBJ1-6; TRBD1 agrees at 10 bases. The CDR3 is 18 amino acids. CDR1 and CDR2 (germline): MNHEY, SVGEGT. Unmatched junction bases numbered 12, after V lost 2 bases and J lost 8 bases. CDR3 sequence reads: CASSYPGTGDRSDSPLHF. In DNA, the CDR3 is TGTGCCAGCAGTTACCCCGGGACAGGGGACCGGAGTGATTCACCCCTCCACTTT.

The V and J genes are TRBV29-1 and TRBJ1-4; 9 bases are shared with TRBD1. This CDR3 has 13 residues. The V gene end was trimmed by 4 bases and the J gene end by 6 bases; junction bases not matched to a gene: 3. Germline CDR1 and CDR2: SQVTM and ANQGSEA. Written as DNA, the CDR3 is TGCAGCGTTGTTCGGACAGGGGATGAAAAACTGTTTTTT. It specifies CSVVRTGDEKLFF.